This T cell receptor (beta chain) was retrieved from a study of blood T cells in healthy people across ages. Whole-study results and caveats: There was a strong correlation between TCR beta diversity and naive T cell percentage.

Each donor had around 10 milliliters of peripheral blood drawn. The CDR3 is 16 residues long. Unmatched junction bases numbered 10, after V lost 3 bases and J lost 3 bases. Germline V CDR1 and CDR2: SEHNR, FQNEAQ (reference sequence). For the second PCR, which ran for about 6 to 11 cycles, a sample-barcoded 5' primer and a J-beta primer mix were used. Using its own MiXCR run on the 5' RACE reads, TCRdb lists one record per CDR3 protein. The repertoire holds 650,000 or so distinct CDR3 sequences, with 40% to 65% as singletons. This clonotype was detected ten times or more. Its target is unknown. This chain links TRBV7-9 with TRBJ2-5; TRBD1 matches at 7 bases. Sequenced input: blood. This receptor was taken from a woman older than 75 in good health. The CDR3 spells CASSFGSGTAKETQYF. The CDR3, as DNA: TGTGCCAGCAGCTTCGGTTCCGGGACAGCTAAAGAGACCCAGTACTTC.